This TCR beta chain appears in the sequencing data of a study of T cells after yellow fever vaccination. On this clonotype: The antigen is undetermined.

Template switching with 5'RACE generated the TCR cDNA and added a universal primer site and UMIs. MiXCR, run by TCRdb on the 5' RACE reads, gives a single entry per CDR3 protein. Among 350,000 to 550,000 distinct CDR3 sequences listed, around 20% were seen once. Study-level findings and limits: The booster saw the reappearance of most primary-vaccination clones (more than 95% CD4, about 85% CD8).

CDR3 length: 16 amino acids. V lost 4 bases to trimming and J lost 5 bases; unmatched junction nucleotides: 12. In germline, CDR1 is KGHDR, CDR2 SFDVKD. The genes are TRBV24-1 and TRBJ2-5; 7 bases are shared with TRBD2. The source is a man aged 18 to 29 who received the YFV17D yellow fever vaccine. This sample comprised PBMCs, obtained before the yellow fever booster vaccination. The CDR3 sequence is CATSDPLGSGGETQYF. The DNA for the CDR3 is TGTGCCACCAGTGACCCTCTGGGCTCCGGGGGGGAGACCCAGTACTTC.